What follows are 16 T cell receptor beta chains derived from one specimen sequenced in a study of technical replicates of blood from a few donors. Using immunoSEQ multiplex PCR, the repertoire was profiled, and TCRdb retains in-frame clones only, with some absent. The sample shows tens of thousands of clones, 90% to 97% of them seen only once. The sample taken for sequencing was T cells isolated from PBMCs. These receptor sequences come from a human donor in good health.

V and J are TRBV2 and TRBJ1-3, with D unresolved. Trimming cost V 8 bases and J 1 base, with 9 bases left between them. The CDR3 sequence is 13 residues long. Per the germline V gene, CDR1 is SNHLY and CDR2 is FYNNEI. CDR3 sequence (DNA): TGTGCCAGCCATCGGGAATCTGGAAACACCATATATTTT. It specifies CASHRESGNTIYF.

V usage is TRBV6-5 and J usage is TRBJ2-7; D is unresolved. Between the trimmed V and J ends, which lost 0 bases and 1 base, there was a span of 10 bases. Germline V gene lookup returns CDR1 MNHEY and CDR2 SVGAGI. The CDR3 consists of 15 residues. CDR3 sequence reads: CASSYSFPVSYEQYF. In DNA, the CDR3 is TGTGCCAGCAGTTACTCGTTTCCAGTTTCCTACGAGCAGTACTTC.

The V and J genes are TRBV6-5 and TRBJ2-1; D perhaps matches TRBD2 (7 bases). Germline lookup yields CDR1 MNHEY and CDR2 SVGAGI. V gave up 0 bases and J gave up 14 bases, with 17 bases separating them. This CDR3 spans 14 amino acids. DNA of the CDR3: TGTGCCAGCAGTTACTCGGTGGGGGCTAGCGGCGAGTTCTTC. The encoded protein is CASSYSVGASGEFF.

This chain joins TRBV7-8 and TRBJ1-1, with D hard to call. The germline V and J ends were trimmed by 1 base and 3 bases, with 9 bases remaining between them. The CDR3 extends over 14 amino acids. The germline gives CDR1 SGHVS, CDR2 FQNEAQ. CDR3 nucleotides: TGTGCCAGCAGCTTAGGCAGGATGGACACTGAAGCTTTCTTT. Translating it yields CASSLGRMDTEAFF.

The chain uses TRBV11-3 and TRBJ2-3, with 8 bases aligning to TRBD2. J gave up 3 bases and V 3 bases, and 5 bases lay outside the gene matches. This CDR3 is built from 15 residues. CDR1 and CDR2 (germline): SGHNT, YENEEA. CDR3 DNA sequence: TGTGCCAGCAGCTTCACTAGCGGCGGTACAGATACGCAGTATTTT. This codes for CASSFTSGGTDTQYF.

The V and J genes are TRBV7-2 and TRBJ2-3; TRBD2 matches 8 bases. This CDR3 has 15 residues. V trimming: 3 bases; J trimming: 1 base; junction bases outside the gene matches: 3. Germline V gene data show CDR1 as SGHTA and CDR2 as FQGNSA. The CDR3 DNA is TGTGCCAGCAGCTTTACTAGCGGAGGCACAGATACGCAGTATTTT. This codes for CASSFTSGGTDTQYF. Variable domain in full (rest from reference TRBV7-2 and TRBJ2-3): GAGVSQSPSNKVTEKGKDVELRCDPISGHTALYWYRQSLGQGLEFLIYFQGNSAPDKSGLPSDRFSAERTGGSVSTLTIQRTQQEDSAVYLCASSFTSGGTDTQYFGPGTRLTVL.

The V and J genes are TRBV10-3 and TRBJ2-5; a possible D gene is TRBD2 (5 bases). Germline values: CDR1 ENHRY, CDR2 SYGVKD. The CDR3 covers 13 residues. Trimming removed 8 bases from V and 5 bases from J, with 15 bases in between. The CDR3 loop is CAISVTGRETQYF. CDR3 nucleotide sequence: TGTGCCATCTCCGTCACGGGAAGGGAGACCCAGTACTTC.

The rearrangement links TRBV10-3 to TRBJ2-7; D unresolved. Deletions cut 4 bases from V and 4 bases from J, with 5 bases between. The CDR3 has 11 residues. Germline assignment: CDR1 ENHRY and CDR2 SYGVKD. CDR3 nucleotides: TGTGCCATCAGTGGTTCGTACGAGCAGTACTTC. This sequence encodes CAISGSYEQYF.

V usage is TRBV9 and J usage is TRBJ2-1; TRBD2 aligns across 8 bases. Per the germline V gene, CDR1 is SGDLS and CDR2 is YYNGEE. The CDR3 length is 16 residues. The trim removed 2 bases at V and 8 bases at J, leaving 12 bases unmatched. The CDR3 loop reads CASSVPSGSSVDEQFF. The CDR3 DNA reads as TGTGCCAGCAGCGTGCCGAGCGGGAGTTCGGTGGATGAGCAGTTCTTC.

With respect to this clone: The sample carries other DNA sequences with the same CDR3. V gene TRBV15 combines with J gene TRBJ1-5, with unresolved D. CDR3 size: 13 residues. Germline loops: CDR1 LNHNV, CDR2 YYDKDF (reference sequence). The V end lost 1 base, the J end lost 2 bases, and 3 bases lay between the germline ends. The CDR3 sequence: CATSRGGNQPQHF. The DNA of the CDR3 is TGTGCCACCAGCAGAGGAGGCAATCAGCCCCAGCATTTT.

This rearrangement joins TRBV19 to TRBJ2-7, with D tentatively TRBD2 (6 bases). The CDR3 covers 15 residues. Trimming took 5 bases from V and 2 from J, leaving 16 bases between them. Germline lookup yields CDR1 LNHDA and CDR2 SQIVND (reference sequence). For the CDR3, the DNA is TGTGCCAGTAGTTATGGGGGGACCCTAACCTACGAGCAGTACTTC. It yields the protein CASSYGGTLTYEQYF.

The chain joins TRBV19 to TRBJ1-5; a possible D gene is TRBD1 (6 bases). Between the trimmed V and J ends, which lost 6 bases and 5 bases, there was a span of 11 bases. Germline V gene data show CDR1 as LNHDA and CDR2 as SQIVND (reference sequence). The CDR3 extends over 13 amino acids. CDR3 DNA: TGTGCCAGTAGCCCCTCAGGGGATCAGCCCCAGCATTTT. Translating gives CASSPSGDQPQHF.

The rearrangement links TRBV10-3 to TRBJ1-2; D uncertain. The ends were cut back, 7 bases at V and 5 bases at J, with 11 bases in the middle. Per germline, CDR1 ENHRY and CDR2 SYGVKD. This CDR3 region has 12 residues. The DNA for the CDR3 is TGTGCCATCAAGGGAGAGCATTATGGCTACACCTTC. This gives the protein CAIKGEHYGYTF.

The chain is built from TRBV9 and TRBJ2-2; possible D gene TRBD2, 6 bases. The CDR3 is 17 amino acids. Germline CDR1 SGDLS, CDR2 YYNGEE. V lost 3 bases, J lost 2 bases, and 17 bases lay in between. The CDR3 region has the DNA TGTGCCAGCAGCGAGAATCCCGGGAGCTTAAACACCGGGGAGCTGTTTTTT. Amino acids: CASSENPGSLNTGELFF.

This chain joins TRBV2 and TRBJ1-2; 10 nucleotides match TRBD1. Germline assignment: CDR1 SNHLY and CDR2 FYNNEI. CDR3 length: 11 residues. V was clipped by 8 bases and J by 12 bases; unmatched bases: 6. The CDR3 reads CASSRQGANTF. In DNA form, the CDR3 reads TGTGCCAGCTCTCGACAGGGGGCAAACACCTTC.

The J gene is TRBJ2-3, the V gene TRBV30; TRBD1 aligns across 11 bases. CDR1 is GTSNPN and CDR2 is SVGIG in the germline V gene (reference sequence). Losses at the gene ends were 3 bases for V and 5 bases for J; bases not matched to a gene: 7. There are 15 residues in the CDR3. CDR3 DNA sequence: TGTGCCTGGAGGGCAGGACAGGGGGCGGGAGATACGCAGTATTTT. Encoded protein: CAWRAGQGAGDTQYF.